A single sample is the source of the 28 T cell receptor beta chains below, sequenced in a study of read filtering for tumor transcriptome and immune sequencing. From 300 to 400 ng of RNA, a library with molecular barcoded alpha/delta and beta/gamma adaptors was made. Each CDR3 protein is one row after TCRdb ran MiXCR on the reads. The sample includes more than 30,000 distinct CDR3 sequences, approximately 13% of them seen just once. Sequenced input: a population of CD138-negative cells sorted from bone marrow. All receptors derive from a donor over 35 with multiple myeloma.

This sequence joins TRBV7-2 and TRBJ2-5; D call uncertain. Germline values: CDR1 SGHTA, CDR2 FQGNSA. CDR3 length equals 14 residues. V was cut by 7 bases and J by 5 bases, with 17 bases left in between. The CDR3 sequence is CASNPGVRSETQYF. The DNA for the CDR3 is TGTGCCAGCAACCCCGGCGTCCGGTCGGAGACCCAGTACTTC.

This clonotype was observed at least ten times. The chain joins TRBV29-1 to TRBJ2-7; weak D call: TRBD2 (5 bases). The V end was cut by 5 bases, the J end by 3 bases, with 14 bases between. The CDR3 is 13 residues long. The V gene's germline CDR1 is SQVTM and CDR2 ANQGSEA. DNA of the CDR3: TGCAGCGTTCGCCGGGGAGTAGGCTACGAGCAGTACTTC. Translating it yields CSVRRGVGYEQYF.

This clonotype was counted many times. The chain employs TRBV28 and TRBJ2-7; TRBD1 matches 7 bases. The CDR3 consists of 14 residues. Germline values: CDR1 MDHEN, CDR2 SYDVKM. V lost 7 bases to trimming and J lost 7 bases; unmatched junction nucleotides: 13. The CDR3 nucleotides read TGTGCCAGCACTCCACCGGACAGGTCTCGGGAGCAGTACTTC. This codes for CASTPPDRSREQYF.

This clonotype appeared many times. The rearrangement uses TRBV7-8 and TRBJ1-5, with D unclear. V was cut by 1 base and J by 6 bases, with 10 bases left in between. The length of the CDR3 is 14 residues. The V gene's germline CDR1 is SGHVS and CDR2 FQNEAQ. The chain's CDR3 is CASSLVASLQPQHF. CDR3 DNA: TGTGCCAGCAGCTTAGTTGCCAGCCTTCAGCCCCAGCATTTT.

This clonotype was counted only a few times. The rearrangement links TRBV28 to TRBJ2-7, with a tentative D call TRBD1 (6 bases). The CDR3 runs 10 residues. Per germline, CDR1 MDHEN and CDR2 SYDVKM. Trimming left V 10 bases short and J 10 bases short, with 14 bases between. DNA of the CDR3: TGTGCCACCCGGGACATGAAACAGTACTTC. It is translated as CATRDMKQYF.

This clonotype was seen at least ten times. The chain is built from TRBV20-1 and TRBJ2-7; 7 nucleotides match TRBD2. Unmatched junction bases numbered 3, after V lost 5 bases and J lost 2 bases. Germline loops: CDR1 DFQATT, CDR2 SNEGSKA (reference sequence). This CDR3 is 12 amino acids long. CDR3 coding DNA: TGCAGTGCTGTTAGCGGGCCCTACGAGCAGTACTTC. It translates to CSAVSGPYEQYF.

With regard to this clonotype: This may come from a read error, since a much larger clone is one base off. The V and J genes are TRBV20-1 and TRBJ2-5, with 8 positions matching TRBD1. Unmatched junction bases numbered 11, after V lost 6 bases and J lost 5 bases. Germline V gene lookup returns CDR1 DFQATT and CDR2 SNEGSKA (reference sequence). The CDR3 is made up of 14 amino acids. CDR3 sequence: CSAAQDRASETQYF. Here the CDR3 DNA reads TGCAGTGCAGCCCAGGACAGGGCCTCGGAGACCCAGTACTTC.

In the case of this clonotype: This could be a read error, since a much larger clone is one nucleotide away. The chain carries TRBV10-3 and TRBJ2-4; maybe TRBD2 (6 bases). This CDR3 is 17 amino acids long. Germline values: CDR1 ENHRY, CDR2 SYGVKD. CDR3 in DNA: TGTGCCATCAGTGAGTCGACGGGAGTTGGGGCCAGAAACATTCAGTACTTC. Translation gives CAISESTGVGARNIQYF.

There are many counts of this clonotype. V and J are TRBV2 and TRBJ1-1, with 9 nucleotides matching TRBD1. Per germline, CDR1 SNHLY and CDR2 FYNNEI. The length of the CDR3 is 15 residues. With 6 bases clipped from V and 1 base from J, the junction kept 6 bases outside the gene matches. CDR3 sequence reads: CASRSQGAKNTEAFF. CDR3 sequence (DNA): TGTGCCAGCAGATCACAGGGGGCAAAGAACACTGAAGCTTTCTTT. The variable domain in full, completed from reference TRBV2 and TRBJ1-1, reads EPEVTQTPSHQVTQMGQEVILRCVPISNHLYFYWYRQILGQKVEFLVSFYNNEISEKSEIFDDQFSVERPDGSNFTLKIRSTKLEDSAMYFCASRSQGAKNTEAFFGQGTRLTVV.

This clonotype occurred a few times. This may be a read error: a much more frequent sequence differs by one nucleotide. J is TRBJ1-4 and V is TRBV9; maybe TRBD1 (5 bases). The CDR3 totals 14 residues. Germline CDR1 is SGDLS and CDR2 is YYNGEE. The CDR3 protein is CAGSQDIRDEKLFF. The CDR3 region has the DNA TGTGCCGGCAGCCAGGACATCAGAGATGAAAAACTGTTTTTT. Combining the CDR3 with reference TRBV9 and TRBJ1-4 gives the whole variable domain DSGVTQTPKHLITATGQRVTLRCSPRSGDLSVYWYQQSLDQGLQFLIQYYNGEERAKGNILERFSAQQFPDLHSELNLSSLELGDSALYFCAGSQDIRDEKLFFGSGTQLSVL.

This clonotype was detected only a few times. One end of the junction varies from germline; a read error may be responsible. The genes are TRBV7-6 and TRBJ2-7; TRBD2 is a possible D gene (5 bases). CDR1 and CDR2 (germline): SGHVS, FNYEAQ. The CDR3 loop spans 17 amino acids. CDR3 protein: CASNLAITILTIYEQYF. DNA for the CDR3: TGTGCTAGCAACTTAGCGATTACGATACTGACAATCTACGAGCAGTACTTC.

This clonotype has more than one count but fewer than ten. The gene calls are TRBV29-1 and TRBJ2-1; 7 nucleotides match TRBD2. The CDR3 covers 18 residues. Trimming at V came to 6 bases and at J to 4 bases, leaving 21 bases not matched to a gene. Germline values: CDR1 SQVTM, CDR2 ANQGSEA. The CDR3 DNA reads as TGCAGCGTGCCCCTGGGGGGGGGGGTTAGCGGAACATACAATGAGCAGTTCTTC. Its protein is CSVPLGGGVSGTYNEQFF.

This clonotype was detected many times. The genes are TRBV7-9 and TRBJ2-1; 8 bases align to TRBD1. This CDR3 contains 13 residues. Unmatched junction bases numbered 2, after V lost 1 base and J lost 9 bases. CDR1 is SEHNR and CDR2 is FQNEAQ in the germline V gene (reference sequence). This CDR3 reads CASSLVQGGEQFF. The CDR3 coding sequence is TGTGCCAGCAGCTTAGTACAGGGGGGTGAGCAGTTCTTC.

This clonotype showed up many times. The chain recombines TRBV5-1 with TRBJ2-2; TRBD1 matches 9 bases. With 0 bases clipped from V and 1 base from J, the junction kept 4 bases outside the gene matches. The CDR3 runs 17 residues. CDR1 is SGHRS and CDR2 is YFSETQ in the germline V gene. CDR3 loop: CASSLAGQGQNTGELFF. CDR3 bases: TGCGCCAGCAGCTTGGCCGGACAGGGGCAGAACACCGGGGAGCTGTTTTTT.

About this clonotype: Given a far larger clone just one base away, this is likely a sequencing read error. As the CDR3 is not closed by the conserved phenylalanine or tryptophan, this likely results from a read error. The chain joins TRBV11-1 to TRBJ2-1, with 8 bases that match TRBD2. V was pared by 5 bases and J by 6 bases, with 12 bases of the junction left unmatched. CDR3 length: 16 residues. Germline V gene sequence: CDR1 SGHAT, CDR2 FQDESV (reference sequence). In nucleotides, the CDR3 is TGTGCCAGCAGCGTGCGGCCGGGACTAGGTCTCAATGAGCAGTTCTCC. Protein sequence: CASSVRPGLGLNEQFS.

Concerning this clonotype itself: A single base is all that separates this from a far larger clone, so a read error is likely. CDR3: CASSLALVQFF. The CDR3 DNA reads TGCGCCAGCAGCTTGGCTCTTGTGCAGTTCTTC. The rearrangement uses TRBV5-6 and TRBJ2-1; no clear D. CDR3 length equals 11 residues. Per the germline V gene, CDR1 is SGHDT and CDR2 is YYEEEE.

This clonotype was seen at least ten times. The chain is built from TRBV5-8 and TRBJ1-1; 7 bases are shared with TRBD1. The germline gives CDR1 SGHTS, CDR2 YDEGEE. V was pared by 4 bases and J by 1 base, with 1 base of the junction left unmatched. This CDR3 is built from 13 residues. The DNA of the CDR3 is TGTGCCAGCAGCCGGACAGGGAACACTGAAGCTTTCTTT. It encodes CASSRTGNTEAFF.

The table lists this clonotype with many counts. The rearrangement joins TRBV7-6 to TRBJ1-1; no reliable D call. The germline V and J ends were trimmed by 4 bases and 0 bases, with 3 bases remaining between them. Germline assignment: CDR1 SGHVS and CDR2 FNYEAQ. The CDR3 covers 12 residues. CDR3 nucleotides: TGTGCCAGCAGCTCAGTGAACACTGAAGCTTTCTTT. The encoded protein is CASSSVNTEAFF.

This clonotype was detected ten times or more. The CDR3 DNA sequence: TGTGCCAGCAGCTTTAGAGAGACCCAGTACTTC. The encoded protein is CASSFRETQYF. This chain joins TRBV11-1 and TRBJ2-5; no reliable D call. Germline V lookup: CDR1 SGHAT, CDR2 FQDESV (reference sequence). V lost 3 bases and J lost 4, with 3 bases in between. CDR3 length: 11 amino acids.

The CDR3: CASSQCGLGRRYIQYF. The DNA of the CDR3 is TGCGCCAGCAGTCAATGTGGGCTGGGCAGGAGGTACATTCAGTACTTC. The chain couples TRBV23-1 to TRBJ2-4; a possible D gene is TRBD2 (5 bases). TRBV23-1 is placed among ORFs of uncertain function. CDR3 length equals 16 residues. V lost 1 base to trimming and J lost 8 bases, with 18 bases between them.

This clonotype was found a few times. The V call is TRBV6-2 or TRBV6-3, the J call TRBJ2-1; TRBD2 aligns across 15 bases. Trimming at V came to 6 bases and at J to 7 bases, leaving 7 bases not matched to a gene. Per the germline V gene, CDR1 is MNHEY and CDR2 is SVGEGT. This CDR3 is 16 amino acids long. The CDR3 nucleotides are TGTGCCAGCAGGGCTTGGGGACTAGCGGGAGGAAATGAGCAGTTCTTC. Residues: CASRAWGLAGGNEQFF.

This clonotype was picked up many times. Written as DNA, the CDR3 is TGTGCCAGCAGCTTAAGTATCGCGGGAGGGAGGGAGACCCAGTACTTC. Protein product: CASSLSIAGGRETQYF. The chain uses TRBV7-2 and TRBJ2-5, with 9 bases fitting TRBD2. The CDR3 has 16 amino acids. Germline CDR1 and CDR2: SGHTA and FQGNSA. J was trimmed by 5 bases and V by 2 bases; bases with no gene match: 9.

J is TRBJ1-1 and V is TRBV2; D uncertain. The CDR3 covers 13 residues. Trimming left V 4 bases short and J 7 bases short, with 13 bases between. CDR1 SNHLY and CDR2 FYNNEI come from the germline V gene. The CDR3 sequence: CASSGNGEVEAFF. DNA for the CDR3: TGTGCCAGCAGTGGGAATGGGGAAGTTGAAGCTTTCTTT.

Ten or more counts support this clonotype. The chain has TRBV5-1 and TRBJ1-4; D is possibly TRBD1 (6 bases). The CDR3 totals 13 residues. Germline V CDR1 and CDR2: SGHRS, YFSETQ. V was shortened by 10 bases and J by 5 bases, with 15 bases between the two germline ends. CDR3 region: CASRGRGNEKLFF. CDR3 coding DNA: TGCGCCTCAAGGGGCAGGGGAAATGAAAAACTGTTTTTT.

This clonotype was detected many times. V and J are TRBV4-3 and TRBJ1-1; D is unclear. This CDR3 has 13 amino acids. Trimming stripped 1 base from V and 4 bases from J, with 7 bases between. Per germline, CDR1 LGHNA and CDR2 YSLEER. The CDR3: CASSQGSPTEAFF. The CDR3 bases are TGCGCCAGCAGCCAAGGGTCCCCCACTGAAGCTTTCTTT.

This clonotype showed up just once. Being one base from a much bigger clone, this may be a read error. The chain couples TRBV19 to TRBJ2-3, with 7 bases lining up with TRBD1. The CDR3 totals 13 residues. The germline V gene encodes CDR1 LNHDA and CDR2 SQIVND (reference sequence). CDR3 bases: TGTGCCAGTACCCCCGTGGGGACAGAGACGCAGTATTTT. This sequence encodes CASTPVGTETQYF. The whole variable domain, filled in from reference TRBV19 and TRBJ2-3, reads DGGITQSPKYLFRKEGQNVTLSCEQNLNHDAMYWYRQDPGQGLRLIYYSQIVNDFQKGDIAEGYSVSREKKESFPLTVTSAQKNPTAFYLCASTPVGTETQYFGPGTRLTVL.

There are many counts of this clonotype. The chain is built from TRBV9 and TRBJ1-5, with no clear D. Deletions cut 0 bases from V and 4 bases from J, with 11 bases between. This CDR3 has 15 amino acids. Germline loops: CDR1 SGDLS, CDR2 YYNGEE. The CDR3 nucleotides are TGTGCCAGCAGCGTAGGAGGGATCGGGAATCAGCCCCAGCATTTT. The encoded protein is CASSVGGIGNQPQHF.

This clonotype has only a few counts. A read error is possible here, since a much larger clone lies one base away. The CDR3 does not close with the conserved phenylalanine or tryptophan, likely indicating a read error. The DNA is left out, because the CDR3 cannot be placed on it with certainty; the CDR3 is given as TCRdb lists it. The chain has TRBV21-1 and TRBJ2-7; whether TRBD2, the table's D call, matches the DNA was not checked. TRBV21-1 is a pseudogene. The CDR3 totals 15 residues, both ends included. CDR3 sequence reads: CASSKHGALPYEQYL.